This T cell receptor beta chain was profiled in a study of shared clonotypes between healthy human individuals. TCRdb keeps only in-frame clones here, not all; method: immunoSEQ multiplex PCR. The table includes 2 million or so clones, around 95% detected once. It was into CD45RA+ naive and CD45RA-negative memory subsets that the CD4+ cells were split. The CDR3 sequence is 16 residues long. Trimming took off 5 bases at V and 0 bases at J, with 16 bases between the two ends. Germline CDR1 reads SNHLY; CDR2 reads FYNNEI. Study-wide points: Few donors restricted represented genetic and exposure-history diversity. Non-shared clonotypes were found to have lower generation probabilities than the clonotypes that were shared by all four of the sorted-subset donors.

Regarding this clone: What it recognizes is unknown.

This receptor was identified in a man aged 18 to 30 in good health. Sequenced: naive CD4+ T cells sorted from blood. Stated subset: CD45RA+ positively selected. This sequence joins TRBV2 and TRBJ1-2, with D perhaps TRBD1 (6 bases). The CDR3: CASSYLTGNSNYGYTF. CDR3 DNA sequence: TGTGCCAGCAGTTATCTGACAGGCAACTCTAACTATGGCTACACCTTC.